This T cell receptor (beta chain) was identified in a study of T cell repertoires in cytomegalovirus infection. Study overall: The public TCR beta signatures pointed to both CMV infection and matching HLA type.

V trimming: 5 bases; J trimming: 1 base; junction bases outside the gene matches: 9. Germline-derived CDR1 and CDR2 are SGHAT and FQNNGV. The CDR3 extends over 17 amino acids. This clonotype was recorded many times. Antigen: not known. Broader study findings: The response measured ex vivo was dominated by TCR beta clonotypes (HLA-C-restricted and CMV-specific). Public TCR beta family frequency separated CMV-and-HLA carriers, including in an independent cohort.

TCRdb re-called the reads through MiXCR, storing one row per CDR3 protein. Of a few hundred thousand distinct CDR3 sequences in the sample, roughly 9% are singletons; the top ten hold about 15%. Sequencing used PBMCs. The rearrangement joins TRBV11-2 to TRBJ1-1; 11 bases fit TRBD1. The sequence derives from a human donor in good health (CMV status not recorded). Some clones in this sample may be carry-over from other donors' samples. This CDR3 reads CASSPHTDRGRNTEAFF. CDR3 nucleotides: TGTGCCAGCAGCCCGCATACGGACAGGGGGCGGAACACTGAAGCTTTCTTT.